These T cell receptor beta chains were read from a single sample in a study of T cell repertoires in ileal Crohn's disease. The data were produced by immunoSEQ multiplex PCR, yet TCRdb's version contains in-frame clones alone and is incomplete. The table shows around 5,400 clones, with 80% occurring only once. Sequences were obtained from ileal tissue. These receptors all stem from an adult with Crohn's disease. Each CDR3 is given with its conserved first and last residue. A D gene is named only where the DNA matches it firmly. A clone size is listed for some rows: how often the clone was seen (once, few, many), or a class if it is expanded.

V gene	D gene	clone size	J gene	CDR3 DNA	CDR3 protein
TRBV10-3	NA	NA	TRBJ2-7	TGTGCCATCAGTGAGTCGACTCAGCCATCCTACGAGCAGTACTTC	CAISESTQPSYEQYF
TRBV7-9	NA	NA	TRBJ2-5	TGTGCCAGCAGCTTAGGGGCAGGGAGCGAGACCCAGTACTTC	CASSLGAGSETQYF
TRBV5-1	NA	NA	TRBJ2-7	TGCGCCAGCAGCTTGGTGGGGACCTACGAGCAGTACTTC	CASSLVGTYEQYF
TRBV7-2	TRBD1	NA	TRBJ1-2	TGTGCCAGCAGCCCACGTGGGACAGGGGGCGTTCTCTATGGCTACACCTTC	CASSPRGTGGVLYGYTF
TRBV5-1	NA	NA	TRBJ1-3	TGCGCCAGCAGCTACGACAGGACCTCTGGAAACACCATATATTTT	CASSYDRTSGNTIYF
TRBV6-1	NA	NA	TRBJ2-5	TGTGCCAGCAGTGTGAAAGGGGGTCGTGGGACCCAGTACTTC	CASSVKGGRGTQYF
TRBV7-2	TRBD2	NA	TRBJ2-3	TGTGCCAGCAGCTTAGAGCAGCGGGGGACAGATACGCAGTATTTT	CASSLEQRGTDTQYF
TRBV7-2	NA	NA	TRBJ2-1	TGTGCCAGCAGCTTCCGTGTCGGGGGTGGGGATGAGCAGTTCTTC	CASSFRVGGGDEQFF
TRBV7-6	TRBD1	NA	TRBJ2-1	TGTGCCAGCAGCCCGGGACAGAACAATGAGCAGTTCTTC	CASSPGQNNEQFF
TRBV6-6	TRBD1	NA	TRBJ1-5	TGTGCCAGCAGTCTAACAGGGGGTGGCAATCAGCCCCAGCATTTT	CASSLTGGGNQPQHF
TRBV2	NA	NA	TRBJ1-2	TGTGCCATCAGAGGTAACCACTCACCCTGGTATGGCTACACCTTC	CAIRGNHSPWYGYTF
TRBV28	TRBD1	once	TRBJ1-2	TGTGCCAGCAGTTTATCAGGGGGCCGTGGCTACACCTTC	CASSLSGGRGYTF
TRBV6-5	NA	NA	TRBJ1-2	TGTGCCAGCCGTGCCAGCTCCACCTATGGCTACACCTTC	CASRASSTYGYTF
TRBV11-2	TRBD1	once	TRBJ2-7	TGTGCCAGCAGCTCCGGGACAGGGTTCCTTAGCTCCTACGAGCAGTACTTC	CASSSGTGFLSSYEQYF
TRBV7-2	TRBD1	few	TRBJ2-7	TGTGCCAGCAGAAAAGGAGACAGGGCACAGTACGAGCAGTACTTC	CASRKGDRAQYEQYF
TRBV7-9	NA	NA	TRBJ1-4	TGTGCCAGCAGCTCCCGCCGGGAAAAACTGTTTTTT	CASSSRREKLFF
TRBV5-1	TRBD2	NA	TRBJ2-7	TGCGCCAGCAGCCCCGGGACTAGCGGGGAAGTCGAGCAGTACTTC	CASSPGTSGEVEQYF
TRBV18	NA	NA	TRBJ2-3	TGTGCCAGCTCACTGGGGTCCGATACGCAGTATTTT	CASSLGSDTQYF
TRBV5-1	NA	NA	TRBJ1-2	TGCGCCAGCAGCTTAGCGGATCCCCTGTCTAACTATGGCTACACCTTC	CASSLADPLSNYGYTF
TRBV11-2	NA	NA	TRBJ2-3	TGTGCCAGCAGCTTAGAACTCACCACAGATACGCAGTATTTT	CASSLELTTDTQYF
TRBV5-5	NA	NA	TRBJ1-1	TGTGCCAGCAGCTTGTACACAACTGAAGCTTTCTTT	CASSLYTTEAFF
TRBV27	NA	NA	TRBJ2-1	TGTGCCAGCGGGGGGGCCCCTCATGAGCAGTTCTTC	CASGGAPHEQFF
TRBV7-2	TRBD1	NA	TRBJ1-2	TGTGCCAGCAGCCCAGGAGGGGGGGACAGCCTCTATGGCTACACCTTC	CASSPGGGDSLYGYTF
TRBV20-1	TRBD1	NA	TRBJ1-1	TGCAGTGCTGGCCGGACAGGGAGGGCTTTCTTT	CSAGRTGRAFF
TRBV4-1	TRBD1	NA	TRBJ1-5	TGCGCCAGCAGCTATGGCTTGGGACAGGGCAATCAGCCCCAGCATTTT	CASSYGLGQGNQPQHF
TRBV19	NA	NA	TRBJ1-5	TGTGCCAGTAGTATCCAGGGGTATCAGCCCCAGCATTTT	CASSIQGYQPQHF
TRBV14	TRBD1	few	TRBJ1-2	TGTGCCAGCAGCCGACAGGGGCCTAACTATGGCTACACCTTC	CASSRQGPNYGYTF
TRBV11-2	NA	NA	TRBJ2-2	TGTGCCAGCAGCTTAGCCGGCAGCTCGAACACCGGGGAGCTGTTTTTT	CASSLAGSSNTGELFF
TRBV27	NA	NA	TRBJ1-3	TGTGCCAGCAGTTTATCCCCGGACAGTGTCTCTGGAAACACCATATATTTT	CASSLSPDSVSGNTIYF
TRBV7-2	TRBD2	few	TRBJ2-3	TGTGCCAGCAGCTCGAGGTTGGGTAGCGGGGGCACAGATACGCAGTATTTT	CASSSRLGSGGTDTQYF
TRBV7-9	NA	once	TRBJ1-3	TGTGCCAGCAGGGGACGACAGAGGGCGGAAGGAAACACCATATATTTT	CASRGRQRAEGNTIYF
TRBV27	NA	once	TRBJ2-2	TGTGCCAGCAGTTTTGGGGGCACCGGGGAGCTGTTTTTT	CASSFGGTGELFF
TRBV30	NA	NA	TRBJ1-6	TGTGCCTGGAGTGTACGCCCCAGCGCGTTGATGGGAAATTCACCCCTCCACTTT	CAWSVRPSALMGNSPLHF
TRBV6-6	NA	NA	TRBJ2-7	TGTGTTACAAAGACCCCTTGGAGTGAGCAGTACTTC	CVTKTPWSEQYF
TRBV9	NA	NA	TRBJ2-5	TGTGCCAGCAGCGTTGAACCCACCCGCCCCCAGTACTTC	CASSVEPTRPQYF
TRBV10-3	NA	NA	TRBJ1-1	TGTGCCATCAGTGGCGTGAGCCGGTCGGACACTGAAGCTTTCTTT	CAISGVSRSDTEAFF
TRBV13	NA	NA	TRBJ1-2	TGTGCCAGCAGCTTAGGAGACAGCTATGGCTACACCTTC	CASSLGDSYGYTF
TRBV14	NA	once	TRBJ1-4	TGTGCCAGCAGCCAAGCTCGTGGACCGGCTAGGGAAAAACTGTTTTTT	CASSQARGPAREKLFF
TRBV6-1	TRBD1	NA	TRBJ1-4	TGTGCCAGCAGGGCACCGGGACAGGGGTTTGGGAAACTGTTTTTT	CASRAPGQGFGKLFF
TRBV7-9	NA	NA	TRBJ1-5	TGTGCCAGCAGCTTACAGGGAGTCGGAAATCAGCCCCAGCATTTT	CASSLQGVGNQPQHF
TRBV5-4	NA	NA	TRBJ1-5	TGTGCCAGCAGCTTGTGGGGACAGCCCCAGCATTTT	CASSLWGQPQHF
TRBV18	NA	NA	TRBJ1-2	TGTGCCAGCTCACCAGACGTAGGCCGGTCCAACTATGGCTACACCTTC	CASSPDVGRSNYGYTF
TRBV30	TRBD1	NA	TRBJ1-5	TGTGCCTGGAGACCCAGGGGGCTATACCAGCCCCAGCATTTT	CAWRPRGLYQPQHF
TRBV27	NA	NA	TRBJ2-3	TGTGCCAGCAGCCGACTAGTTTCAGGTGCAGATACGCAGTATTTT	CASSRLVSGADTQYF
TRBV30	NA	NA	TRBJ1-2	TGTGCCTGGAGCTGGGACCCCCCCCGGCTTAACTATGGCTACACCTTC	CAWSWDPPRLNYGYTF
TRBV9	TRBD2	NA	TRBJ2-3	TGTGCCAGCAGCGTAGCTCCGGGACTAGATACAGATACGCAGTATTTT	CASSVAPGLDTDTQYF
TRBV27	NA	NA	TRBJ1-6	TGTGCCAGCAGTTCCTTTTGGAATTCACCCCTCCACTTT	CASSSFWNSPLHF